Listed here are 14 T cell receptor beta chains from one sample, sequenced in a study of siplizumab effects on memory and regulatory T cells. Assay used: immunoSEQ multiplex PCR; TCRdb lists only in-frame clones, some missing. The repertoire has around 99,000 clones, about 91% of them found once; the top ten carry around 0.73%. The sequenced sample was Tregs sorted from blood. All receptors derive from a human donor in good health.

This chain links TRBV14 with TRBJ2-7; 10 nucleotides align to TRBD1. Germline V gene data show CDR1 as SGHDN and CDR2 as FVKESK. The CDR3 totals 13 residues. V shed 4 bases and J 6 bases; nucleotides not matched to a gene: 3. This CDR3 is CASSPWDRGEQYF. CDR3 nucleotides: TGTGCCAGCAGCCCCTGGGACAGGGGCGAGCAGTACTTC.

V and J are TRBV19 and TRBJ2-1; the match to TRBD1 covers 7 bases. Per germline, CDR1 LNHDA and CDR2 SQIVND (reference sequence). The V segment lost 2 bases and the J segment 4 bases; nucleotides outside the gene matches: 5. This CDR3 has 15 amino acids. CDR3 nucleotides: TGTGCCAGTAGTATATGGCAGGGGGAGTACAATGAGCAGTTCTTC. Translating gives CASSIWQGEYNEQFF.

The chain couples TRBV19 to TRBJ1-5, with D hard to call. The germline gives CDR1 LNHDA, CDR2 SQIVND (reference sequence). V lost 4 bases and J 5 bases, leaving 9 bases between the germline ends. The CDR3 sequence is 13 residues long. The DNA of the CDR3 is TGTGCCAGTAGTACTAAGGGTTATCAGCCCCAGCATTTT. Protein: CASSTKGYQPQHF. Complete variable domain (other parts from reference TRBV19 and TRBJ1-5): DGGITQSPKYLFRKEGQNVTLSCEQNLNHDAMYWYRQDPGQGLRLIYYSQIVNDFQKGDIAEGYSVSREKKESFPLTVTSAQKNPTAFYLCASSTKGYQPQHFGDGTRLSIL.

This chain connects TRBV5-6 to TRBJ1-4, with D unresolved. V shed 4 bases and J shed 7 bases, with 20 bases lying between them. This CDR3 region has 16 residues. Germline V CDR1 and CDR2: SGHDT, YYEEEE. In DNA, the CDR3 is TGTGCCAGCAGCCCTGCCCGGACGGCGGCTCGTGAAAAACTGTTTTTT. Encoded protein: CASSPARTAAREKLFF. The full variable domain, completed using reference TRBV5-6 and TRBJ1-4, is DAGVTQSPTHLIKTRGQQVTLRCSPKSGHDTVSWYQQALGQGPQFIFQYYEEEERQRGNFPDRFSGHQFPNYSSELNVNALLLGDSALYLCASSPARTAAREKLFFGSGTQLSVL.

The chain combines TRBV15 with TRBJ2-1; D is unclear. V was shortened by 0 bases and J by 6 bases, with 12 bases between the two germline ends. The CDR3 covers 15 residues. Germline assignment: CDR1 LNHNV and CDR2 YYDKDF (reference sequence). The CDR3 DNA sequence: TGTGCCACCAGCAGAGATGGTCATAGGTCCAATGAGCAGTTCTTC. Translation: CATSRDGHRSNEQFF. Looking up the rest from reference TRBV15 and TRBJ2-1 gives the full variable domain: DAMVIQNPRYQVTQFGKPVTLSCSQTLNHNVMYWYQQKSSQAPKLLFHYYDKDFNNEADTPDNFQSRRPNTSFCFLDIRSPGLGDTAMYLCATSRDGHRSNEQFFGPGTRLTVL.

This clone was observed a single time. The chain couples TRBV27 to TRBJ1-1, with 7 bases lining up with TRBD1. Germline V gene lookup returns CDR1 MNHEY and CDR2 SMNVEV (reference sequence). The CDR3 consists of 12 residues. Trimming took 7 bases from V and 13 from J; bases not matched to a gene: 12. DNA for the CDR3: TGTGCCAGCATTTCGACCGGGACAGTAATTTTCTTT. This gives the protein CASISTGTVIFF.

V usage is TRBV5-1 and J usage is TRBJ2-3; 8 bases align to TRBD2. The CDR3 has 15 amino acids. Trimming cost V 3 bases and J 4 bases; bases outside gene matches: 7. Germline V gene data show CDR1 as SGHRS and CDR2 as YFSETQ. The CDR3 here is CASSYGGAIADTQYF. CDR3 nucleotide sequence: TGCGCCAGCAGCTACGGGGGGGCAATCGCAGATACGCAGTATTTT.

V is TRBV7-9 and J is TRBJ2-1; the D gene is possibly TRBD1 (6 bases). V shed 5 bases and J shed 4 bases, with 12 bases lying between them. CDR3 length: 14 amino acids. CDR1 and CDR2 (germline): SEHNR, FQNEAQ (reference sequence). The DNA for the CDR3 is TGTGCCAGCAGCGCCTGGACAGTTTACAATGAGCAGTTCTTC. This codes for CASSAWTVYNEQFF.

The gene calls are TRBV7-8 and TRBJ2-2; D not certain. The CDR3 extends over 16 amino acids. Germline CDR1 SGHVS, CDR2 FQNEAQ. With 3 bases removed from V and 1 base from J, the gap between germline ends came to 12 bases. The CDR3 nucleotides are TGTGCCAGCAGCTTGGGTTACGGATTGAACACCGGGGAGCTGTTTTTT. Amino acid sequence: CASSLGYGLNTGELFF.

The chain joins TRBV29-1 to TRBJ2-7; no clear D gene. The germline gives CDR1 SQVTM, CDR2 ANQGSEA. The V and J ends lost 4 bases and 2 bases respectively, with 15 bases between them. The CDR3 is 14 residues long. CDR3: CSVGYQFGTYEQYF. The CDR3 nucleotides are TGCAGCGTTGGGTACCAGTTTGGGACCTACGAGCAGTACTTC.

The CDR3 DNA reads as TGTGCCAGCAGCTTAGTGAGACTGTACTACAATGAGCAGTTCTTC. Residues: CASSLVRLYYNEQFF. The chain has TRBV7-8 and TRBJ2-1; D is uncertain. The CDR3 contains 15 residues. The germline V gene has CDR1 SGHVS and CDR2 FQNEAQ. Trimming took 1 base from V and 3 from J, leaving 10 bases between them.

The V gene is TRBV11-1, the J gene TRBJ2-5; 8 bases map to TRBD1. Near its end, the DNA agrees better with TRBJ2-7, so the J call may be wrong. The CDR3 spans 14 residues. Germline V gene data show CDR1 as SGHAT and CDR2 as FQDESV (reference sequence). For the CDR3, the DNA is TGTGCCAGCAGCCAGGACAGGGCAACCTACGAGCAGTACTTC. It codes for CASSQDRATYEQYF.

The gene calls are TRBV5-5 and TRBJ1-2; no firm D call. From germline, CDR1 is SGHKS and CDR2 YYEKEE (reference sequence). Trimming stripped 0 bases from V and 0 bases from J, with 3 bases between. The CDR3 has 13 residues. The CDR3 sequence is CASSLASNYGYTF. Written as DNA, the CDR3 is TGTGCCAGCAGCTTGGCTTCTAACTATGGCTACACCTTC. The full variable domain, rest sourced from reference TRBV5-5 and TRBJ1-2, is DAGVTQSPTHLIKTRGQQVTLRCSPISGHKSVSWYQQVLGQGPQFIFQYYEKEERGRGNFPDRFSARQFPNYSSELNVNALLLGDSALYLCASSLASNYGYTFGSGTRLTVV.

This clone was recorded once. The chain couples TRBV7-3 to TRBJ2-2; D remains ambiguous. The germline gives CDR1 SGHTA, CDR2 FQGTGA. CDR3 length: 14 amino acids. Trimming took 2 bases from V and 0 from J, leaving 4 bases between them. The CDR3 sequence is CASSLFPNTGELFF. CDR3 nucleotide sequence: TGTGCCAGCAGCTTATTTCCGAACACCGGGGAGCTGTTTTTT. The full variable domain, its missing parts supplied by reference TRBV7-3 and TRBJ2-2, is GAGVSQTPSNKVTEKGKYVELRCDPISGHTALYWYRQSLGQGPEFLIYFQGTGAADDSGLPNDRFFAVRPEGSVSTLKIQRTERGDSAVYLCASSLFPNTGELFFGEGSRLTVL.